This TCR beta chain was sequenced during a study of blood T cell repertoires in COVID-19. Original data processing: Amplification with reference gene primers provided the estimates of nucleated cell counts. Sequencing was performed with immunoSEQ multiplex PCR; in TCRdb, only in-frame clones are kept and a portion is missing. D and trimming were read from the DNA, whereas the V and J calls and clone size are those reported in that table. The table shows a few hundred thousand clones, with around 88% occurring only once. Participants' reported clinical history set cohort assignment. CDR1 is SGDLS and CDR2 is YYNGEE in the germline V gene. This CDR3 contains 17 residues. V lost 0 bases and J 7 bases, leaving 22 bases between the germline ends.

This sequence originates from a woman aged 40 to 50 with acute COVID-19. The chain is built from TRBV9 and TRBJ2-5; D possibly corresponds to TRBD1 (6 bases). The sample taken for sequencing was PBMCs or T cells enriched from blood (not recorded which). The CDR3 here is CASSVEARTGSGGTQYF. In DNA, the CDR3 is TGTGCCAGCAGCGTAGAGGCCCGAACAGGGTCTGGCGGGACCCAGTACTTC.